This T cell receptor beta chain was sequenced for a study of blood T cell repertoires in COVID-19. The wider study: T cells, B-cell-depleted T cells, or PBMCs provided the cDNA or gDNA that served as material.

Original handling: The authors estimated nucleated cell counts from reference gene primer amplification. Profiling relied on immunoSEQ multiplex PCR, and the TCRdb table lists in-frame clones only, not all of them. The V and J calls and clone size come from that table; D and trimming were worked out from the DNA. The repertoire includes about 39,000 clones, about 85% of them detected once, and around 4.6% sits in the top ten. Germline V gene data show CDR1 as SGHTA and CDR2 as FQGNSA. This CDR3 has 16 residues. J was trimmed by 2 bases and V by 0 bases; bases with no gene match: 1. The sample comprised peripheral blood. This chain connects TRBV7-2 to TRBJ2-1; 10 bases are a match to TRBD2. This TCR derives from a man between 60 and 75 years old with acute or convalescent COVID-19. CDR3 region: CASSLASGGPYNEQFF. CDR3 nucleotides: TGTGCCAGCAGCTTAGCTAGCGGGGGGCCCTACAATGAGCAGTTCTTC.